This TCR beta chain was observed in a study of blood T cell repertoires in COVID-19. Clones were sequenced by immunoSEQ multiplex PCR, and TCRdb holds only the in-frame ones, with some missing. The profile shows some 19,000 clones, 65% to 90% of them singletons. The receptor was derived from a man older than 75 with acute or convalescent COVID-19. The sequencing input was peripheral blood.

The CDR3 DNA is TGTGCCAGCTCACCACAGCTACAAGAGACCCAGTACTTC. The encoded protein is CASSPQLQETQYF. The chain links TRBV18 to TRBJ2-5; D unresolved. Looked up from germline, CDR1 is KGHSH and CDR2 is LQKENI. V lost 1 base to trimming and J lost 2 bases, with 5 bases between them. The CDR3 length is 13 residues.